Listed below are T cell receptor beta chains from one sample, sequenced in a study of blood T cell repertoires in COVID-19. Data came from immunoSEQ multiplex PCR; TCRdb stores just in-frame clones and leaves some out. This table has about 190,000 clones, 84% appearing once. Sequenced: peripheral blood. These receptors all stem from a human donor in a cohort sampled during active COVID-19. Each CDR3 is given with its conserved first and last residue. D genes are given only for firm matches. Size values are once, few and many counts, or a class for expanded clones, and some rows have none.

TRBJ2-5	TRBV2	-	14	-	TGTGCCAGCACTACTAGCTGGGGTTTCGAGACCCAGTACTTC	CASTTSWGFETQYF
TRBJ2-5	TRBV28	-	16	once	TGTGCCAGCAGTTTAGCCCCCCCGGCAGGGCAAGAGACCCAGTACTTC	CASSLAPPAGQETQYF
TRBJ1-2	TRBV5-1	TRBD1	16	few	TGCGCCAGCAGCCAGGCTTGGGGACAGACTAACTATGGCTACACCTTC	CASSQAWGQTNYGYTF
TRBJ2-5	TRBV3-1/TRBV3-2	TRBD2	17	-	TGTGCCAGCAGCCAAGAATCGAAACTAGCGGTCCAAGAGACCCAGTACTTC	CASSQESKLAVQETQYF
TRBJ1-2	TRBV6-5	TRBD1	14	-	TGTGCCAGCAGACCAACAGGGGTACACTATGGCTACACCTTC	CASRPTGVHYGYTF
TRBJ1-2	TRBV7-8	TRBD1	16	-	TGTGCCAGCAGGACCGGGACAGGGGGCCCCCCTTATGGCTACACCTTC	CASRTGTGGPPYGYTF
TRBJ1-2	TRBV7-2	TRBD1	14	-	TGTGCCAGCAGCCCGGGGACAGGTTCCTATGGCTACACCTTC	CASSPGTGSYGYTF
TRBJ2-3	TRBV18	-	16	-	TGTGCCAGCTCAGCTTCTGGAGGTAGCGGATCAGATACGCAGTATTTT	CASSASGGSGSDTQYF
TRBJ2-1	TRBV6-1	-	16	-	TGTGCCAGCAGTGGGATCACGGGAGAGTCCTACAATGAGCAGTTCTTC	CASSGITGESYNEQFF
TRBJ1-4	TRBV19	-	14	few	TGTGCCAGTAGTATCGGAGGGCTTGGGGAAAAACTGTTTTTT	CASSIGGLGEKLFF
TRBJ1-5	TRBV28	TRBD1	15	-	TGTGCCAGCAGTTTTGGGCAGGGGGGACATCAGCCCCAGCATTTT	CASSFGQGGHQPQHF
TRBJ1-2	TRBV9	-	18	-	TGTGCCAGCAGCGTAGTAGTGGGCAAAGGGCAGGGGAGCTATGGCTACACCTTC	CASSVVVGKGQGSYGYTF
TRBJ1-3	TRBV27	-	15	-	TGTGCCAGCATGAGGGAGGCCTTCTCTGGAAACACCATATATTTT	CASMREAFSGNTIYF
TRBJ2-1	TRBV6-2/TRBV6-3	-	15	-	TGTGCCAGCAGTTACTCGAGTTTTCGGTACAATGAGCAGTTCTTC	CASSYSSFRYNEQFF
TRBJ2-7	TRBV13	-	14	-	TGTGCCAGCAGCGAAGGGGGACTAATCTACGAGCAGTACTTC	CASSEGGLIYEQYF
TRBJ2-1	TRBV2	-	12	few	TGTGCCAGGGGGGCCCCCGACAATGAGCAGTTCTTC	CARGAPDNEQFF
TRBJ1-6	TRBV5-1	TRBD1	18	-	TGCGCCAGCAGCTCCGGATACAGGGGTAGCCCCTATAATTCACCCCTCCACTTT	CASSSGYRGSPYNSPLHF
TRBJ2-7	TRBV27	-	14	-	TGTGCCAGCAGTTTTTCGGGTTATGGTAGGGAGCAGTACTTC	CASSFSGYGREQYF
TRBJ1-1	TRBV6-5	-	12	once	TGTGCCAGCAGACGGCAGGGGACTGAAGCTTTCTTT	CASRRQGTEAFF
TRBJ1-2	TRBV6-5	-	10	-	TGTGCCAGCAGGAGCTATGGCTACACCTTC	CASRSYGYTF
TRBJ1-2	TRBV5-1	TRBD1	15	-	TGCGCCAGCAGCTTGTTCGTGACAGGGGCTTCCGGCTACACCTTC	CASSLFVTGASGYTF
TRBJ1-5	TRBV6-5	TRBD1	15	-	TGTGCCAGCAGTACAGGGGGCATTAGCAATCAGCCCCAGCATTTT	CASSTGGISNQPQHF
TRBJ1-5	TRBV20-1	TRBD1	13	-	TGCAGTGCTAGTGTGGGGACAGGTCAGCCCCAGCATTTT	CSASVGTGQPQHF
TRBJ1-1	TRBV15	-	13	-	TGTGCCACCAGCAGAGCCCTAAATTGGGAAGCTTTCTTT	CATSRALNWEAFF
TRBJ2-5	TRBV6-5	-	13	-	TGTGCCAGCAGAATGGACGGCGCGGGGACCCAGTACTTC	CASRMDGAGTQYF
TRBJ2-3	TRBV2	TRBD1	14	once	TGTGCCAGCAGTGGGACAGGGGTGTCGAATACGCAGTATTTT	CASSGTGVSNTQYF
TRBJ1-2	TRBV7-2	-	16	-	TGTGCCAGCAGCTTAGGCCCAATACAGGGTGCGGTTGGCTACACCTTC	CASSLGPIQGAVGYTF
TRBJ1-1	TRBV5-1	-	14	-	TGCGCCAGCAGCTCGGGGGAGGTTGGGACTGAAGCTTTCTTT	CASSSGEVGTEAFF
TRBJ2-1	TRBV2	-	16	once	TGTGCCAGCAGTCCAAAACTTACGGGAGCGGTTAATGAGCAGTTCTTC	CASSPKLTGAVNEQFF
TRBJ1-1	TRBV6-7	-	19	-	TGTGCCAGCAGTAAGACCCCTCCCTTTACAGAGCCGAAAAACACTGAAGCTTTCTTT	CASSKTPPFTEPKNTEAFF
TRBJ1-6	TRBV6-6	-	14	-	TGTGCCAGCAGTTACCCGGAGGAGGGCTCACCCCTCCACTTT	CASSYPEEGSPLHF
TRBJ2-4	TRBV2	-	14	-	TGTGCCAGCAGTGAAGGGACATCGGGCAACATTCAGTACTTC	CASSEGTSGNIQYF